The 32 T cell receptor beta chains in this list originate from one sample, sequenced in a study of blood T cells in healthy people across ages. For the second PCR, which ran for about 6 to 12 cycles, a sample-barcoded 5' primer and a J-beta primer mix were used. MiXCR, applied by TCRdb to the 5' RACE reads, yields one record per CDR3 protein. The table lists 550,000 to 600,000 distinct CDR3 sequences, roughly 28% of them singletons. Sequencing was performed on blood. Receptor source: an older woman in good health.

The chain links TRBV7-3 to TRBJ2-5, with a tentative D call TRBD1 (5 bases). The DNA matches TRBJ2-7 better at its end, which makes the J call doubtful. The CDR3 has 19 residues. Germline loops: CDR1 SGHTA, CDR2 FQGTGA. DNA of the CDR3: TGTGCCAGCAGCCTTGGTGAGAGACAGTACCTCTTATACCCCTACGAGCAGTACTTC. Amino acids: CASSLGERQYLLYPYEQYF.

This clonotype was observed a few times. The rearrangement uses TRBV20-1 and TRBJ2-7, with 11 bases that match TRBD1. The V gene's germline CDR1 is DFQATT and CDR2 SNEGSKA (reference sequence). After removal of 4 bases from V and 7 bases from J, the junction contained 9 bases not matched to a gene. The CDR3 totals 14 residues. CDR3 DNA: TGCAGTGCTACCCGGACAGGGGGCGCGGGGGAGCAGTACTTC. This codes for CSATRTGGAGEQYF.

The chain recombines TRBV18 with TRBJ1-2; no clear D gene. Trimming took off 4 bases at V and 7 bases at J, with 7 bases between the two ends. The CDR3 totals 11 residues. The germline V gene encodes CDR1 KGHSH and CDR2 LQKENI. CDR3 sequence: CASSRQFGYTF. The CDR3 region has the DNA TGTGCCAGCTCACGACAATTTGGCTACACCTTC.

In its sample, this clonotype was seen a few times. The rearrangement joins TRBV20-1 to TRBJ2-7; maybe TRBD1 (5 bases). Germline CDR1 DFQATT, CDR2 SNEGSKA (reference sequence). The CDR3 runs to 13 residues. V gave up 6 bases and J gave up 6 bases, with 18 bases separating them. Here the CDR3 DNA reads TGCAGTGCCAGATTGGACACCGCCTCCGAGCAGTACTTC. This encodes CSARLDTASEQYF.

This chain connects TRBV27 to TRBJ2-1; TRBD1 agrees at 8 bases. The J call may be incorrect, as the DNA end agrees better with TRBJ2-7. The CDR3 loop spans 15 amino acids. Germline V gene data show CDR1 as MNHEY and CDR2 as SMNVEV (reference sequence). The CDR3 region is CASSRPGGGPYEQYF. The CDR3 nucleotides are TGTGCCAGCAGTCGTCCAGGGGGCGGACCCTACGAGCAGTACTTC.

This clonotype was seen only a few times. The J gene is TRBJ2-7, the V gene TRBV7-6, with 11 positions matching TRBD2. This CDR3 has 18 residues. Germline CDR1 and CDR2: SGHVS and FNYEAQ. With 1 base clipped from V and 6 bases from J, the junction kept 14 bases outside the gene matches. This chain's CDR3 is CASSLVGSGGAELFEQYF. The CDR3 DNA reads TGTGCCAGCAGCTTAGTTGGTAGCGGGGGGGCCGAACTATTCGAGCAGTACTTC.

This clonotype was recorded a few times. V gene TRBV21-1 combines with J gene TRBJ1-2; the DNA was not used to check the table's D call, TRBD1. TRBV21-1 constitutes a pseudogene. This CDR3 spans 14 amino acids. In DNA, the CDR3 is TGTGCCAGCAGCACTCCGGACAGGGCCCATGGCTACACCTTC. It is translated as CASSTPDRAHGYTF.

The rearrangement joins TRBV7-2 to TRBJ2-7, with 8 bases that match TRBD2. V was pared by 0 bases and J by 4 bases, with 8 bases of the junction left unmatched. Germline values: CDR1 SGHTA, CDR2 FQGNSA. This CDR3 spans 16 amino acids. CDR3 region: CASSLARSSGPYEQYF. CDR3 in DNA: TGTGCCAGCAGCTTAGCGAGGTCTAGCGGGCCTTACGAGCAGTACTTC.

V and J are TRBV7-9 and TRBJ1-4; D is unclear. Deletions cut 2 bases from V and 5 bases from J, with 12 bases between. Germline V CDR1 and CDR2: SEHNR, FQNEAQ (reference sequence). The CDR3 is 15 amino acids. CDR3: CASSLSGRRNEKLFF. The DNA of the CDR3 is TGTGCCAGCAGCTTATCCGGACGCCGGAATGAAAAACTGTTTTTT.

This clonotype was seen a handful of times. V gene TRBV4-3 combines with J gene TRBJ2-5, with D tentatively TRBD1 or TRBD2 (5 bases each). The germline V and J ends were trimmed by 0 bases and 2 bases, with 13 bases remaining between them. This CDR3 region has 16 residues. Germline V lookup: CDR1 LGHNA, CDR2 YSLEER. CDR3 sequence: CASSQEWGLSQETQYF. The CDR3 DNA sequence: TGCGCCAGCAGCCAAGAGTGGGGGTTGAGTCAAGAGACCCAGTACTTC.

The chain couples TRBV7-3 to TRBJ2-5; 12 bases match TRBD2. Germline V gives CDR1 SGHTA, CDR2 FQGTGA. The V gene end was trimmed by 1 base and the J gene end by 2 bases; junction bases not matched to a gene: 8. This CDR3 comprises 18 residues. This chain's CDR3 is CASSLMPLLAGGQETQYF. The CDR3 coding sequence is TGTGCCAGCAGCTTAATGCCCCTACTAGCGGGGGGACAAGAGACCCAGTACTTC.

A word on this clonotype: A much larger clone differs by one base, so this may be a read error. The chain couples TRBV7-9 to TRBJ2-1, with TRBD2 matching over 10 bases. This CDR3 region has 16 residues. Germline V gene sequence: CDR1 SEHNR, CDR2 FQNEAQ (reference sequence). The CDR3 protein is CASSHYSGGTYSEQFF. CDR3 DNA: TGTGCCAGCAGCCATTATAGCGGGGGGACCTACAGTGAGCAGTTCTTC.

The chain uses TRBV24-1 and TRBJ1-3; D not certain. CDR1 KGHDR and CDR2 SFDVKD come from the germline V gene. V lost 4 bases and J lost 7, with 19 bases in between. The CDR3 runs 16 residues. CDR3: CATSDSPMGRGNTIYF. The CDR3 DNA sequence: TGTGCCACCAGTGACTCCCCGATGGGAAGAGGTAACACCATATATTTT.

This clonotype is a singleton in its sample. The chain uses TRBV7-9 and TRBJ2-2; 7 bases agree with TRBD1. Looked up from germline, CDR1 is SEHNR and CDR2 is FQNEAQ (reference sequence). Unmatched junction bases numbered 4, after V lost 0 bases and J lost 0 bases. This CDR3 has 17 residues. In nucleotides, the CDR3 is TGTGCCAGCAGCTTAGCCCTTGGGACAGCGAACACCGGGGAGCTGTTTTTT. Amino acids: CASSLALGTANTGELFF.

This clonotype came up many times. The chain uses TRBV12-3 or TRBV12-4 and TRBJ2-3; TRBD1 aligns across 8 bases. The CDR3 has 15 amino acids. V shed 6 bases, J shed 2 bases, and the junction held 7 bases outside the gene matches. CDR3 in DNA: TGTGCCAGCAGCTCGGGACAGGCCTCCACAGATACGCAGTATTTT. It yields the protein CASSSGQASTDTQYF.

This chain connects TRBV5-1 to TRBJ1-1, with 7 bases matching TRBD1. The CDR3 contains 14 residues. The junction had 6 bases not matched to a gene; V was cut back by 4 bases and J by 3 bases. Germline V lookup: CDR1 SGHRS, CDR2 YFSETQ. The CDR3 region is CASSPDRADTEAFF. CDR3 bases: TGCGCCAGCAGCCCTGACAGGGCTGACACTGAAGCTTTCTTT.

This chain uses TRBV7-6 with TRBJ2-1; possibly TRBD1 for D (6 bases). With 3 bases removed from V and 5 bases from J, the gap between germline ends came to 17 bases. The CDR3 loop spans 16 amino acids. Germline CDR1 is SGHVS and CDR2 is FNYEAQ. The CDR3 here is CASSFGPVAGDNEQFF. The CDR3 nucleotides read TGTGCCAGCAGCTTTGGCCCGGTCGCAGGGGACAATGAGCAGTTCTTC. Drawing the rest from reference TRBV7-6 and TRBJ2-1, the complete variable domain is GAGVSQSPRYKVTKRGQDVALRCDPISGHVSLYWYRQALGQGPEFLTYFNYEAQQDKSGLPNDRFSAERPEGSISTLTIQRTEQRDSAMYRCASSFGPVAGDNEQFFGPGTRLTVL.

The rearrangement links TRBV9 to TRBJ1-5; the match to TRBD1 covers 7 bases. CDR3 size: 15 residues. V lost 5 bases and J lost 3; bases outside the gene matches: 8. Germline CDR1 is SGDLS and CDR2 is YYNGEE. The CDR3 loop reads CASRDRRTYNQPQHF. The DNA for the CDR3 is TGTGCCAGCAGGGACAGGAGAACGTACAATCAGCCCCAGCATTTT.

The chain combines TRBV4-2 with TRBJ1-4; 8 bases line up with TRBD1. J gave up 8 bases and V 1 base, and 3 bases lay outside the gene matches. The CDR3 is made up of 14 amino acids. Germline CDR1 is LGHNA and CDR2 is YNFKEQ. The CDR3 protein is CASSQGQGAEKLFF. The CDR3 DNA reads as TGTGCCAGCAGCCAAGGGCAGGGGGCGGAAAAACTGTTTTTT.

V and J are TRBV20-1 and TRBJ1-1; 7 bases map to TRBD1. CDR3 size: 16 residues. V shed 6 bases and J 3 bases; nucleotides not matched to a gene: 16. The germline CDR1 and CDR2 sequences are DFQATT and SNEGSKA (reference sequence). The CDR3 DNA sequence: TGCAGTGCGGCGATCACAGGGGCTCGACGGGACACTGAAGCTTTCTTT. Translation gives CSAAITGARRDTEAFF.

This clonotype was seen ten or more times. The chain carries TRBV4-1 and TRBJ1-2; TRBD1 matches at 9 bases. CDR1 MGHRA and CDR2 YSYEKL come from the germline V gene. V was pared by 0 bases and J by 6 bases, with 5 bases of the junction left unmatched. CDR3 length: 15 residues. The CDR3 is CASSQERDRVNGYTF. DNA for the CDR3: TGCGCCAGCAGCCAAGAGCGGGACAGGGTAAATGGCTACACCTTC.

This clonotype was found a few times. V and J are TRBV5-5 and TRBJ1-2; 9 bases are shared with TRBD1. The length of the CDR3 is 14 residues. Losses at the gene ends were 0 bases for V and 14 bases for J; bases not matched to a gene: 11. Germline values: CDR1 SGHKS, CDR2 YYEKEE (reference sequence). The CDR3 protein is CASSLEGQGAAKTF. CDR3 DNA: TGTGCCAGCAGCTTGGAGGGACAGGGTGCAGCTAAGACCTTC.

The gene calls are TRBV6-2 or TRBV6-3 and TRBJ2-1, with a possible D match to TRBD1 (6 bases). The CDR3 is made up of 17 amino acids. Germline assignment: CDR1 MNHEY and CDR2 SVGEGT. With 6 bases removed from V and 8 bases from J, the gap between germline ends came to 26 bases. CDR3 DNA sequence: TGTGCCAGCAGATCCGAGCCCGGTAGGGCAGGGGCCCATGAGCAGTTCTTC. Protein: CASRSEPGRAGAHEQFF.

CDR3 sequence (DNA): TGCGCCAGCAGCCAAGATTTTAGGTCCCACAGCTACACCTTC. Its translation is CASSQDFRSHSYTF. This rearrangement joins TRBV4-3 to TRBJ1-2; D unclear. This CDR3 spans 14 amino acids. Germline CDR1 is LGHNA and CDR2 is YSLEER. The germline V and J ends were trimmed by 0 bases and 9 bases, with 14 bases remaining between them.

The chain is built from TRBV2 and TRBJ2-5, with D maybe TRBD2 (6 bases). Trimming stripped 6 bases from V and 1 base from J, with 18 bases between. The CDR3 sequence is 16 residues long. Germline V gene sequence: CDR1 SNHLY, CDR2 FYNNEI. CDR3 amino acids: CASRKNTGTVQETQYF. The DNA for the CDR3 is TGTGCCAGCAGAAAAAATACCGGGACTGTCCAAGAGACCCAGTACTTC. Combining the CDR3 with reference TRBV2 and TRBJ2-5 gives the whole variable domain EPEVTQTPSHQVTQMGQEVILRCVPISNHLYFYWYRQILGQKVEFLVSFYNNEISEKSEIFDDQFSVERPDGSNFTLKIRSTKLEDSAMYFCASRKNTGTVQETQYFGPGTRLLVL.

This chain joins TRBV20-1 and TRBJ1-6, with D uncertain. The length of the CDR3 is 18 residues. Germline CDR1 and CDR2: DFQATT and SNEGSKA (reference sequence). Trimming shortened V by 0 bases and J by 0 bases, and 15 bases separated the two germline ends. The CDR3 loop is CSARDSTYYSSYNSPLHF. DNA for the CDR3: TGCAGTGCTAGAGACTCGACATATTATAGCTCCTATAATTCACCCCTCCACTTT.

This clonotype turned up a few times. The chain links TRBV7-9 to TRBJ2-7; TRBD2 aligns across 8 bases. CDR1 and CDR2 from the germline V gene are SEHNR and FQNEAQ (reference sequence). V lost 0 bases, J lost 2 bases, and 3 bases stayed unmatched. The CDR3 has 15 amino acids. The CDR3: CASSLASGDTYEQYF. The CDR3 DNA reads as TGTGCCAGCAGCTTAGCTAGCGGGGACACCTACGAGCAGTACTTC.

The rearrangement links TRBV7-2 to TRBJ2-5; 15 nucleotides match TRBD2. The CDR3 runs to 16 residues. Germline V gene data show CDR1 as SGHTA and CDR2 as FQGNSA. V lost 5 bases and J lost 5; bases outside the gene matches: 6. The DNA for the CDR3 is TGTGCCAGCAGCACCGGACTAGCGGGGGGGGTCGAGACCCAGTACTTC. This sequence encodes CASSTGLAGGVETQYF.

This clonotype was detected a few times. No conserved phenylalanine or tryptophan is present at the end of the CDR3, so a read error is the likely explanation. The rearrangement links TRBV20-1 to TRBJ2-4; 11 bases map to TRBD2. The CDR3 spans 15 residues. The V segment lost 6 bases and the J segment 6 bases; nucleotides outside the gene matches: 10. Germline V gene sequence: CDR1 DFQATT, CDR2 SNEGSKA (reference sequence). In nucleotides, the CDR3 is TGCAGTGCACCTCCTAGCGGGGGGCGATCAAACATTCAGTACCTC. It translates to CSAPPSGGRSNIQYL.

CDR3: CASSPTGWGDNEQFF. As DNA, the CDR3 is TGTGCCAGCAGTCCGACGGGGTGGGGGGACAATGAGCAGTTCTTC. The chain uses TRBV27 and TRBJ2-1, with a tentative D call TRBD2 (6 bases). The CDR3 is made up of 15 amino acids. V was pared by 5 bases and J by 5 bases, with 16 bases between. Germline assignment: CDR1 MNHEY and CDR2 SMNVEV (reference sequence).

In this sample, this clonotype turned up once. The genes are TRBV29-1 and TRBJ2-3; unclear D gene. CDR3 length equals 11 residues. Per the germline V gene, CDR1 is SQVTM and CDR2 is ANQGSEA. The germline V and J ends were trimmed by 6 bases and 2 bases, with 6 bases remaining between them. Here the CDR3 DNA reads TGCAGCGTACGTCCCACAGATACGCAGTATTTT. This gives the protein CSVRPTDTQYF.

The chain couples TRBV4-3 to TRBJ2-1; TRBD2 agrees at 15 bases. J lost 8 bases, V lost 1 base, and 3 bases had no gene match. Germline CDR1 reads LGHNA; CDR2 reads YSLEER. CDR3 length equals 16 residues. DNA for the CDR3: TGCGCCAGCAGCCAAGGGACTAGCGGGGGGGGTCATGAGCAGTTCTTC. It translates to CASSQGTSGGGHEQFF.